These T cell receptor beta chains were read from a single sample in a study of blood T cells in healthy people across ages. TCRdb processed the 5' RACE reads anew with MiXCR; each CDR3 protein has one entry. This table has about 590,000 distinct CDR3 sequences, about 30% appearing once. Sequencing was performed on blood. The receptors come from an elderly woman in good health. CDR3s include the opening cysteine and the closing phenylalanine or tryptophan. Fields, in order: J gene, D gene, clone size, V gene, CDR3 DNA, CDR3 protein. The D gene is left open where the match is weak. A clone size is listed for some rows: how often the clone was seen (once, few, many), or a class if it is expanded.

J gene: TRBJ1-1
D gene: -
clone size: -
V gene: TRBV5-1
CDR3 DNA: TGCGCCAGCAGCTTGGAGGCAGGGTGGGCGGCTTTCTTT
CDR3 protein: CASSLEAGWAAFF

J gene: TRBJ2-3
D gene: TRBD1
clone size: many
V gene: TRBV5-1
CDR3 DNA: TGCGCCAGCAGCTCTGGACAGGTCACAGATACGCAGTATTTT
CDR3 protein: CASSSGQVTDTQYF

J gene: TRBJ2-1
D gene: TRBD2
clone size: many
V gene: TRBV11-2
CDR3 DNA: TGTGCCAGCAGCTGGGGGACTAGCGGGGAGCAGTTCTTC
CDR3 protein: CASSWGTSGEQFF

J gene: TRBJ2-4
D gene: TRBD2
clone size: many
V gene: TRBV10-3
CDR3 DNA: TGTGCCATCGCCCCTAGCGGCCTCAGAAACATTCAGTACTTC
CDR3 protein: CAIAPSGLRNIQYF

J gene: TRBJ2-5
D gene: -
clone size: -
V gene: TRBV13
CDR3 DNA: TGTGCCAGCAGGGGAACTGGGGAGCAGTACTTC
CDR3 protein: CASRGTGEQYF

J gene: TRBJ1-4
D gene: -
clone size: few
V gene: TRBV15
CDR3 DNA: TGTGCCACCAGCAGAGGAATGGACAGCTCCAGAGAAAAACGGTTTTTT
CDR3 protein: CATSRGMDSSREKRFF

J gene: TRBJ2-6
D gene: TRBD1
clone size: many
V gene: TRBV5-1
CDR3 DNA: TGCGCCAGCAGCTCGGGGACAGGGTCGAGCTCTGGGGCCAACGTCCTGACTTTC
CDR3 protein: CASSSGTGSSSGANVLTF

J gene: TRBJ1-5
D gene: -
clone size: -
V gene: TRBV20-1
CDR3 DNA: TGCAGTGCTAGAGACTTTAAGGACTGGGGGAGAAGAACTAGCAATCAGCCCCAGCATTTT
CDR3 protein: CSARDFKDWGRRTSNQPQHF

J gene: TRBJ1-1
D gene: -
clone size: -
V gene: TRBV29-1
CDR3 DNA: TGCAGCGTTGACCAGGGGTCCCCTACTGGTACTGAAGCTTTCTTT
CDR3 protein: CSVDQGSPTGTEAFF

J gene: TRBJ2-7
D gene: TRBD1
clone size: -
V gene: TRBV10-3
CDR3 DNA: TGTGCCATCAGCGAAAAGGGACAGTCAAGCTCCTACGAGCAGTACTTC
CDR3 protein: CAISEKGQSSSYEQYF

J gene: TRBJ2-4
D gene: -
clone size: -
V gene: TRBV20-1
CDR3 DNA: TGCAGTGCATTTACAGGAGATGAGCAGTACTTC
CDR3 protein: CSAFTGDEQYF

J gene: TRBJ2-7
D gene: TRBD1
clone size: -
V gene: TRBV20-1
CDR3 DNA: TGCAGTGCGAGTCGGGACAGGGGGAACGAGCAGTACTTC
CDR3 protein: CSASRDRGNEQYF

J gene: TRBJ1-2
D gene: TRBD1
clone size: -
V gene: TRBV7-9
CDR3 DNA: TGCGCCAGCAGCTCTGACAGGGGGCCTCGTGGCTACACCTTC
CDR3 protein: CASSSDRGPRGYTF

J gene: TRBJ2-7
D gene: TRBD2
clone size: many
V gene: TRBV20-1
CDR3 DNA: TGCAGTGCTAGAGCCGGGAGGGGTCTACCCCCCTACGAGCAGTACTTC
CDR3 protein: CSARAGRGLPPYEQYF

J gene: TRBJ2-7
D gene: -
clone size: -
V gene: TRBV20-1
CDR3 DNA: TGCAGTGCTAGAGAACAGAACTCCTACGAGCAGTACTTC
CDR3 protein: CSAREQNSYEQYF

J gene: TRBJ2-7
D gene: TRBD1
clone size: many
V gene: TRBV9
CDR3 DNA: TGTGCCAGCAGCCCCTGGACAGGGGAGGGCGAGCAGTACTTC
CDR3 protein: CASSPWTGEGEQYF

J gene: TRBJ2-5
D gene: -
clone size: -
V gene: TRBV19
CDR3 DNA: TGTGCCAGTTCCCGGAGAACAGGGAGCATGGAGACCCAGTACTTC
CDR3 protein: CASSRRTGSMETQYF

J gene: TRBJ2-1
D gene: -
clone size: -
V gene: TRBV6-1
CDR3 DNA: TGTGCCAGCAGTGAATGGCGGGATGAGCAGTTCTTC
CDR3 protein: CASSEWRDEQFF

J gene: TRBJ2-2
D gene: TRBD1
clone size: -
V gene: TRBV5-1
CDR3 DNA: TGCGCCAGCAGCTTGGGACAGGGGGCCTCCGGGGAGCTGTTTTTT
CDR3 protein: CASSLGQGASGELFF

J gene: TRBJ2-3
D gene: -
clone size: -
V gene: TRBV7-2
CDR3 DNA: TGTGCCAGCAACCCAACGGGGGTAGGGACGCAGTATTTT
CDR3 protein: CASNPTGVGTQYF

J gene: TRBJ1-1
D gene: TRBD1
clone size: many
V gene: TRBV10-3
CDR3 DNA: TGTGCCGTCCGACAGGGGTTAAAGACTGAAGCTTTCTTT
CDR3 protein: CAVRQGLKTEAFF

J gene: TRBJ2-3
D gene: -
clone size: many
V gene: TRBV5-6
CDR3 DNA: TGTGCCAGCAGCTTGGCCAGAGCTAGCCGCACAGATACGCAGTATTTT
CDR3 protein: CASSLARASRTDTQYF

J gene: TRBJ1-1
D gene: TRBD1
clone size: -
V gene: TRBV27
CDR3 DNA: TGTGCCAGCAGTAAACCGGGACAGGGAAGCACTGAAGCTTTCTTT
CDR3 protein: CASSKPGQGSTEAFF

J gene: TRBJ2-1
D gene: TRBD2
clone size: many
V gene: TRBV7-8
CDR3 DNA: TGTGCCAGCAGCAACTCGATAGCGGGGGCCTCCTACAATGAGCAGTTCTTC
CDR3 protein: CASSNSIAGASYNEQFF

J gene: TRBJ2-5
D gene: TRBD2
clone size: many
V gene: TRBV20-1
CDR3 DNA: TGCAGTGCTAGTCAGGGACTAGCAGGAGGGACCCAGTACTTC
CDR3 protein: CSASQGLAGGTQYF

J gene: TRBJ1-6
D gene: TRBD1
clone size: many
V gene: TRBV10-3
CDR3 DNA: TGTGCCATCAGTGAGGCGGGACAGGGGGATTCACCCCTCCACTTT
CDR3 protein: CAISEAGQGDSPLHF

J gene: TRBJ1-4
D gene: -
clone size: few
V gene: TRBV20-1
CDR3 DNA: TGCAGTGCTAGAGATCGTGGGGGGCGAGGTGAAAAACTGTTTTTT
CDR3 protein: CSARDRGGRGEKLFF

J gene: TRBJ2-5
D gene: -
clone size: many
V gene: TRBV6-6
CDR3 DNA: TGTGCCAGCGAGACTGGTTCGGAGACCCAGTACTTC
CDR3 protein: CASETGSETQYF

J gene: TRBJ1-5
D gene: -
clone size: few
V gene: TRBV28
CDR3 DNA: TGTGCCAGCAGTTTTGGAGAGTATAGCAATCAGCCCCAGCATTTT
CDR3 protein: CASSFGEYSNQPQHF

J gene: TRBJ2-1
D gene: -
clone size: -
V gene: TRBV20-1
CDR3 DNA: TGCAGTGCTAGTAGAACAGGGAGCGATGAGCAGTTCTTC
CDR3 protein: CSASRTGSDEQFF

J gene: TRBJ2-3
D gene: -
clone size: many
V gene: TRBV20-1
CDR3 DNA: TGCAGTGCTAGTCCGAGTTTTTACGCAGATACGCAGTATTTT
CDR3 protein: CSASPSFYADTQYF

J gene: TRBJ1-4
D gene: -
clone size: many
V gene: TRBV12-3/TRBV12-4
CDR3 DNA: TGTGCCAGCAGCGTACTGGGAAGTAATGAAAAACTGTTTTTT
CDR3 protein: CASSVLGSNEKLFF

J gene: TRBJ1-6
D gene: -
clone size: many
V gene: TRBV25-1
CDR3 DNA: TGTGCCAGCAGTGCGGTGGGATATAATTCACCCCTCCACTTT
CDR3 protein: CASSAVGYNSPLHF

J gene: TRBJ1-1
D gene: -
clone size: few
V gene: TRBV29-1
CDR3 DNA: TGCAGCGTTGAATCCACGGCAAACACTGAAGCTTTCTTT
CDR3 protein: CSVESTANTEAFF

J gene: TRBJ2-7
D gene: TRBD1
clone size: -
V gene: TRBV28
CDR3 DNA: TGTGCCAGCAGTTTGTACCCCCAAGGGGGCCGCTCTAACGAGCAGTACTTC
CDR3 protein: CASSLYPQGGRSNEQYF

J gene: TRBJ1-4
D gene: TRBD1
clone size: few
V gene: TRBV5-1
CDR3 DNA: TGCGCCAGCAGCGGACAGGGGAGCTCTAATGAAAAACTGTTTTTT
CDR3 protein: CASSGQGSSNEKLFF

J gene: TRBJ2-5
D gene: -
clone size: many
V gene: TRBV4-2
CDR3 DNA: TGTGCCAGCAGCCAAGATTTAGTAGGCACCTTTGGGACCCAGTACTTC
CDR3 protein: CASSQDLVGTFGTQYF

J gene: TRBJ1-6
D gene: TRBD1
clone size: many
V gene: TRBV28
CDR3 DNA: TGTGCCAGCAGTCCGTACAGGGGGGCTAATTCACCCCTCCACTTT
CDR3 protein: CASSPYRGANSPLHF

J gene: TRBJ2-2
D gene: TRBD1
clone size: -
V gene: TRBV5-1
CDR3 DNA: TGCGCCGGCAGCTTGGGGCCCGGGACAGGAATACCCGGGGAGCTGTTTTTT
CDR3 protein: CAGSLGPGTGIPGELFF

J gene: TRBJ2-1
D gene: -
clone size: many
V gene: TRBV7-6
CDR3 DNA: TGTGCCAGCAGCTTAGAGGGTAGCGATGAGCAGTTCTTC
CDR3 protein: CASSLEGSDEQFF

J gene: TRBJ1-5
D gene: -
clone size: few
V gene: TRBV7-2
CDR3 DNA: TGTGCCAGCAGCTTCTTCCTGGGCAGCAATCAGCCCCAGCATTTT
CDR3 protein: CASSFFLGSNQPQHF

J gene: TRBJ2-7
D gene: -
clone size: many
V gene: TRBV20-1
CDR3 DNA: TGCAGTGCCGGGACTCCAGGGTACGAGCAGTACTTC
CDR3 protein: CSAGTPGYEQYF

J gene: TRBJ2-1
D gene: -
clone size: many
V gene: TRBV5-1
CDR3 DNA: TGCGCCAGCAGCTTGTCGGACAGTGGGGTTGGTGAGCAGTTCTTC
CDR3 protein: CASSLSDSGVGEQFF

J gene: TRBJ2-2
D gene: TRBD2
clone size: -
V gene: TRBV7-2
CDR3 DNA: TGTGCCAGCAGCCCATCCCCCGGCGGGAGGGCCCCCGGGGAGCTGTTTTTT
CDR3 protein: CASSPSPGGRAPGELFF

J gene: TRBJ1-4
D gene: TRBD1
clone size: -
V gene: TRBV6-6
CDR3 DNA: TGTGCCAGCACCCCTAAGGGGGCCGCTAATGAAAAACTGTTTTTT
CDR3 protein: CASTPKGAANEKLFF

J gene: TRBJ2-1
D gene: TRBD2
clone size: many
V gene: TRBV7-2
CDR3 DNA: TGTGCCAGCAGCTTATCCAGCGGGGGGTTCAATGAGCAGTTCTTC
CDR3 protein: CASSLSSGGFNEQFF

J gene: TRBJ1-1
D gene: -
clone size: many
V gene: TRBV12-3/TRBV12-4
CDR3 DNA: TGTGCCAGCAGTTTTTACATCCACAGAGGCACTGAAGCTTTCTTT
CDR3 protein: CASSFYIHRGTEAFF

J gene: TRBJ2-2
D gene: TRBD2
clone size: few
V gene: TRBV7-6
CDR3 DNA: TGTGCCAGCAGCTTAGCAACTAGCGGGGGGGAGCTGTTTTTT
CDR3 protein: CASSLATSGGELFF

J gene: TRBJ2-3
D gene: -
clone size: few
V gene: TRBV14
CDR3 DNA: TGTGCCAGCAGCCAAGGAATCAGCACAGATACGCAGTATTTT
CDR3 protein: CASSQGISTDTQYF

J gene: TRBJ1-4
D gene: TRBD1
clone size: few
V gene: TRBV6-6
CDR3 DNA: TGTGCCAGCAGTTACTCGAGGGGGCCCGAGGAAAAACTGTTTTTT
CDR3 protein: CASSYSRGPEEKLFF

J gene: TRBJ1-1
D gene: -
clone size: many
V gene: TRBV5-1
CDR3 DNA: TGCGCCAGCAGCCTGGGGGGGGGAGTCATGGACACTGAAGCTTTCTTT
CDR3 protein: CASSLGGGVMDTEAFF

J gene: TRBJ1-6
D gene: -
clone size: -
V gene: TRBV20-1
CDR3 DNA: TGCAGTGTGGGGGACATCCAAAATTCACCCCTCCACTTT
CDR3 protein: CSVGDIQNSPLHF

J gene: TRBJ2-5
D gene: -
clone size: -
V gene: TRBV6-2/TRBV6-3
CDR3 DNA: TGTGCCAGCAGTTACGGGCCGGGGGCCCTTCCCAATGAGCAGTACTTC
CDR3 protein: CASSYGPGALPNEQYF

J gene: TRBJ2-5
D gene: -
clone size: -
V gene: TRBV2
CDR3 DNA: TGTGCCAGCAGTGAAAGAAGGGGCGCGGAGACCCAGTACTTC
CDR3 protein: CASSERRGAETQYF

J gene: TRBJ2-2
D gene: -
clone size: once
V gene: TRBV7-9
CDR3 DNA: TGTGCCAGCAGCCCCGGCCGGCTCGCGAACACCGGGGGGCTGTTTTTT
CDR3 protein: CASSPGRLANTGGLFF